This T cell receptor beta chain was obtained from a study of CD4 T cells in relation to SARS-CoV-2 and coronaviruses. About the study: Median patient age was almost 40 years, spanning 21 to 72 years. Points from the study as a whole: SARS-CoV-2-driven expansion was significantly weaker in crossreactive than monoreactive clones.

The V end was cut by 2 bases, the J end by 9 bases, with 11 bases between. Looked up from germline, CDR1 is LNHNV and CDR2 is YYDKDF (reference sequence). The CDR3 spans 13 residues. Naive or memory CD4+ cells were cultured 1:1 with T cell-depleted PBMCs plus CEF. CEF-cultured naive and memory CD4+ T cell DNA got survey-level sequencing. The assay was immunoSEQ multiplex PCR, and TCRdb's table has in-frame clones only and misses some. The sample holds some 40,000 clones, around four fifths seen once. In the case of this clone: The antigen is undetermined.

V is TRBV15 and J is TRBJ2-1; perhaps TRBD2 as D (6 bases). The TCR comes from an adult with COVID-19. Sequencing was carried out using memory CD4+ T cells from PBMCs, cultured in vitro. The CDR3 loop is CATSRKRESEQFF. The DNA of the CDR3 is TGTGCCACCAGCAGAAAACGGGAGTCTGAGCAGTTCTTC.